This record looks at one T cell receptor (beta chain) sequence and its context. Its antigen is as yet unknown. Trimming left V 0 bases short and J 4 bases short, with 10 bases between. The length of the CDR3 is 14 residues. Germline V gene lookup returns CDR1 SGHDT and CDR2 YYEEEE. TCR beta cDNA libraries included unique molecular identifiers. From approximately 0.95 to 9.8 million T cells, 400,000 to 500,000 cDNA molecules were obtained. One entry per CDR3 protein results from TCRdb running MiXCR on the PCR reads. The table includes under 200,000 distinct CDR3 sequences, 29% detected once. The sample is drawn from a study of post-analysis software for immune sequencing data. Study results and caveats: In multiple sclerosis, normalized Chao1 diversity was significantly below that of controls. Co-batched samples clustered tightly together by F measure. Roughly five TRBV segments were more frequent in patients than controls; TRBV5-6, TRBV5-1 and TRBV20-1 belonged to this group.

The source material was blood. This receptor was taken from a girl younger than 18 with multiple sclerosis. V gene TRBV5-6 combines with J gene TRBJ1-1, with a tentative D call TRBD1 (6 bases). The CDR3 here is CASSLGSGVTEAFF. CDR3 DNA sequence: TGTGCCAGCAGCTTGGGGTCAGGGGTCACTGAAGCTTTCTTT.